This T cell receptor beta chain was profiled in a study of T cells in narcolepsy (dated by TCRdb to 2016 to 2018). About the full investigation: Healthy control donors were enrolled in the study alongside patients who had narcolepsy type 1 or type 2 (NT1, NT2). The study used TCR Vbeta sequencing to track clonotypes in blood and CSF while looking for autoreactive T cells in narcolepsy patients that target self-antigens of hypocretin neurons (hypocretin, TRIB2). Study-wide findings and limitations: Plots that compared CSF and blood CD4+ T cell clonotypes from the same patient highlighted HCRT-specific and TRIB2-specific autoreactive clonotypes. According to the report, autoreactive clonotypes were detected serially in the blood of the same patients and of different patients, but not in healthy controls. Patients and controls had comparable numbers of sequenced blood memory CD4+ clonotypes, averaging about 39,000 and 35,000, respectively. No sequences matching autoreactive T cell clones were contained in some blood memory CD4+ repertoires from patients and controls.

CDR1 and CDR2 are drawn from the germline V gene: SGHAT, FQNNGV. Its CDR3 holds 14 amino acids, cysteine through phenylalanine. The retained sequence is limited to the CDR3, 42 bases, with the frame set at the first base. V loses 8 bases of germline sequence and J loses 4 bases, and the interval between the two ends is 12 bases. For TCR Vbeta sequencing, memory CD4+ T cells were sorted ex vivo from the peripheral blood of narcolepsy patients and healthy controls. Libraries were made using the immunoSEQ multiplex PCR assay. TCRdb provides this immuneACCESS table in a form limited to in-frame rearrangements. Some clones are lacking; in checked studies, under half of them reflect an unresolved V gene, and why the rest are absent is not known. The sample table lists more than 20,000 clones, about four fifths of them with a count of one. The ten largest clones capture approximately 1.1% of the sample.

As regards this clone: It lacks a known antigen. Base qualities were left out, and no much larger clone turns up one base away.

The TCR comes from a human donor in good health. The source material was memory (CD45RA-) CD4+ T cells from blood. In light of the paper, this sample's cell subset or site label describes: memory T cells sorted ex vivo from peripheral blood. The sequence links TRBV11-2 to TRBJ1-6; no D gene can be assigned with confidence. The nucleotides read TGTGCCAGCGCTTCGGGGTTGTATAATTCACCCCTCCACTTT. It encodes CASASGLYNSPLHF. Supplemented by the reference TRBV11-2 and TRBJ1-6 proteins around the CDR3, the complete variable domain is EAGVAQSPRYKIIEKRQSVAFWCNPISGHATLYWYQQILGQGPKLLIQFQNNGVVDDSQLPKDRFSAERLKGVDSTLKIQPAKLEDSAVYLCASASGLYNSPLHFGNGTRLTVT.